Listed below are T cell receptor beta chains from one sample, sequenced in a study of cytomegalovirus exposure and HLA in healthy donors. Method: immunoSEQ multiplex PCR; TCRdb's copy keeps in-frame clones and lacks some. Altogether about 200,000 clones are present, around nine tenths being singletons, with the ten largest covering approximately 2%. The specimen was PBMCs. These receptor sequences come from a woman aged 18-35 years in good health and CMV-seronegative. The CDR3 runs from the conserved cysteine through the conserved F or W. A D gene is named only where the DNA matches it firmly. Size values are once, few and many counts, or a class for expanded clones, and some rows have none.

v_gene: TRBV7-6
d_gene: NA
abundance: NA
j_gene: TRBJ1-5
CDR3aa: CASSLWGHNQPQHF
CDR3nt: TGTGCCAGCAGCTTATGGGGACACAATCAGCCCCAGCATTTT

v_gene: TRBV4-1
d_gene: NA
abundance: NA
j_gene: TRBJ1-6
CDR3aa: CASSQELTVNSPLHF
CDR3nt: TGCGCCAGCAGCCAAGAGTTAACGGTGAATTCACCCCTCCACTTT

v_gene: TRBV6-1
d_gene: TRBD1
abundance: NA
j_gene: TRBJ1-4
CDR3aa: CASSEAMPGTGSEKLFF
CDR3nt: TGTGCCAGCAGTGAAGCTATGCCCGGGACAGGGAGTGAAAAACTGTTTTTT

v_gene: TRBV7-6
d_gene: NA
abundance: NA
j_gene: TRBJ2-2
CDR3aa: CASSSGAETGELFF
CDR3nt: TGTGCCAGCAGTTCAGGGGCCGAGACCGGGGAGCTGTTTTTT

v_gene: TRBV6-6
d_gene: NA
abundance: NA
j_gene: TRBJ1-2
CDR3aa: CASSYDRSYGYTF
CDR3nt: TGTGCCAGCAGTTACGACAGAAGCTATGGCTACACCTTC

v_gene: TRBV7-9
d_gene: NA
abundance: NA
j_gene: TRBJ2-7
CDR3aa: CASSLGPPLTHYEQYF
CDR3nt: TGTGCCAGCAGCTTAGGGCCCCCCCTTACGCACTACGAGCAGTACTTC

v_gene: TRBV7-2
d_gene: NA
abundance: NA
j_gene: TRBJ2-5
CDR3aa: CASSSDSTQETQYF
CDR3nt: TGTGCCAGCAGCTCGGACTCAACCCAAGAGACCCAGTACTTC

v_gene: TRBV5-1
d_gene: TRBD2
abundance: NA
j_gene: TRBJ2-2
CDR3aa: CASSLSSGGDVPFF
CDR3nt: TGCGCCAGCAGCTTGTCGAGCGGGGGGGATGTCCCGTTTTTT

v_gene: TRBV19
d_gene: NA
abundance: NA
j_gene: TRBJ1-1
CDR3aa: CASSTGGNTEAFF
CDR3nt: TGTGCCAGTAGTACCGGGGGGAACACTGAAGCTTTCTTT

v_gene: TRBV4-2
d_gene: NA
abundance: NA
j_gene: TRBJ2-1
CDR3aa: CASSQTRGSYNEQFF
CDR3nt: TGTGCCAGCAGCCAAACCCGGGGTTCCTACAATGAGCAGTTCTTC

v_gene: TRBV5-1
d_gene: TRBD1
abundance: NA
j_gene: TRBJ1-6
CDR3aa: CASSRQGVVDSPLHF
CDR3nt: TGCGCCAGCAGTAGACAGGGGGTTGTCGATTCACCCCTCCACTTT

v_gene: TRBV9
d_gene: TRBD2
abundance: NA
j_gene: TRBJ2-7
CDR3aa: CASSPGTSDSSEQYF
CDR3nt: TGTGCCAGCAGCCCGGGGACTAGCGATAGCTCCGAGCAGTACTTC

v_gene: TRBV6-1
d_gene: TRBD1
abundance: once
j_gene: TRBJ2-5
CDR3aa: CASRDRGQETQYF
CDR3nt: TGTGCCAGCAGGGACAGGGGGCAAGAGACCCAGTACTTC

v_gene: TRBV18
d_gene: NA
abundance: NA
j_gene: TRBJ1-2
CDR3aa: CASSPLREGSGYTF
CDR3nt: TGTGCCAGCTCACCACTTCGGGAGGGGAGTGGCTACACCTTC

v_gene: TRBV27
d_gene: TRBD1
abundance: NA
j_gene: TRBJ1-1
CDR3aa: CASSSGRGLAEAFF
CDR3nt: TGTGCCAGCAGTTCCGGCAGGGGGCTCGCTGAAGCTTTCTTT

v_gene: TRBV7-2
d_gene: NA
abundance: NA
j_gene: TRBJ1-6
CDR3aa: CASSLEGQHTNSPLHF
CDR3nt: TGTGCCAGCAGCTTAGAAGGACAGCATACCAATTCACCCCTCCACTTT

v_gene: TRBV7-9
d_gene: NA
abundance: NA
j_gene: TRBJ2-2
CDR3aa: CSVSGELFF
CDR3nt: TGTTCCGTTTCCGGGGAGCTGTTTTTT

v_gene: TRBV6-5
d_gene: NA
abundance: NA
j_gene: TRBJ2-7
CDR3aa: CACRGGGAGEQYF
CDR3nt: TGTGCCTGCCGGGGAGGTGGGGCTGGAGAGCAGTACTTC

v_gene: TRBV25-1
d_gene: NA
abundance: NA
j_gene: TRBJ1-5
CDR3aa: CASSVGRQPQHF
CDR3nt: TGTGCCAGCAGTGTCGGCAGGCAGCCCCAGCATTTT

v_gene: TRBV4-1
d_gene: NA
abundance: few
j_gene: TRBJ2-1
CDR3aa: CASSRLPMYNEQFF
CDR3nt: TGCGCCAGCAGCCGTCTACCTATGTACAATGAGCAGTTCTTC

v_gene: TRBV5-1
d_gene: TRBD1
abundance: few
j_gene: TRBJ1-2
CDR3aa: CASSLASRMGTGVTPYYGYTF
CDR3nt: TGCGCCAGCAGCTTGGCGTCAAGAATGGGGACAGGCGTAACCCCTTACTATGGCTACACCTTC

v_gene: TRBV25-1
d_gene: NA
abundance: NA
j_gene: TRBJ1-1
CDR3aa: CASQDTNENTEAFF
CDR3nt: TGTGCCAGCCAGGACACCAACGAGAACACTGAAGCTTTCTTT

v_gene: TRBV5-6
d_gene: TRBD2
abundance: NA
j_gene: TRBJ2-7
CDR3aa: CASSLAPAGGPLAEQYF
CDR3nt: TGTGCCAGCAGCTTGGCTCCGGCGGGAGGTCCCCTAGCCGAGCAGTACTTC

v_gene: TRBV19
d_gene: TRBD2
abundance: NA
j_gene: TRBJ2-1
CDR3aa: CASSIAGGPSDEQFF
CDR3nt: TGTGCCAGTAGTATAGCGGGAGGGCCGAGCGATGAGCAGTTCTTC

v_gene: TRBV7-9
d_gene: NA
abundance: NA
j_gene: TRBJ1-6
CDR3aa: CASSPGTARSSYNSPLHF
CDR3nt: TGTGCCAGCAGCCCTGGGACTGCCCGAAGCTCCTATAATTCACCCCTCCACTTT

v_gene: TRBV4-2
d_gene: TRBD2
abundance: NA
j_gene: TRBJ2-7
CDR3aa: CASSQEGGGPYEQYF
CDR3nt: TGTGCCAGCAGCCAAGAGGGCGGGGGACCCTACGAGCAGTACTTC

v_gene: TRBV2
d_gene: NA
abundance: NA
j_gene: TRBJ1-2
CDR3aa: CASRKSINGYTF
CDR3nt: TGTGCCAGCAGGAAATCTATAAATGGCTACACCTTC

v_gene: TRBV28
d_gene: NA
abundance: NA
j_gene: TRBJ1-5
CDR3aa: CASSLGLSNQPQHF
CDR3nt: TGTGCCAGCAGTTTGGGCCTTAGCAATCAGCCCCAGCATTTT

v_gene: TRBV6-5
d_gene: NA
abundance: NA
j_gene: TRBJ2-2
CDR3aa: CASSFTGTGELFF
CDR3nt: TGTGCCAGCAGCTTTACAGGGACCGGGGAGCTGTTTTTT

v_gene: TRBV5-4
d_gene: TRBD1
abundance: NA
j_gene: TRBJ1-6
CDR3aa: CASSWGQGSYSPLHF
CDR3nt: TGTGCCAGCAGCTGGGGACAGGGAAGTTATTCACCCCTCCACTTT

v_gene: TRBV20-1
d_gene: NA
abundance: NA
j_gene: TRBJ2-5
CDR3aa: CSATLQETQYF
CDR3nt: TGCAGTGCTACCCTCCAAGAGACCCAGTACTTC

v_gene: TRBV4-1
d_gene: TRBD1
abundance: few
j_gene: TRBJ1-2
CDR3aa: CASSQETQGWPGDTF
CDR3nt: TGCGCCAGCAGCCAAGAGACACAGGGGTGGCCAGGGGACACCTTC

v_gene: TRBV5-6
d_gene: TRBD1
abundance: NA
j_gene: TRBJ1-6
CDR3aa: CASSLQGAGRNSPLHF
CDR3nt: TGTGCCAGCAGCCTACAGGGGGCCGGGAGGAATTCACCCCTCCACTTT

v_gene: TRBV27
d_gene: TRBD1
abundance: NA
j_gene: TRBJ1-4
CDR3aa: CASSSSGTGDEKLFF
CDR3nt: TGTGCCAGCAGTTCATCCGGGACAGGGGACGAAAAACTGTTTTTT

v_gene: TRBV7-3
d_gene: TRBD1
abundance: NA
j_gene: TRBJ2-3
CDR3aa: CASSPPGTGGLDTQYF
CDR3nt: TGTGCCAGCAGCCCCCCCGGGACAGGGGGCTTAGATACGCAGTATTTT

v_gene: TRBV7-2
d_gene: TRBD1
abundance: NA
j_gene: TRBJ1-5
CDR3aa: CASSLQGAGNQPQHF
CDR3nt: TGTGCCAGCAGCCTCCAGGGGGCCGGGAATCAGCCCCAGCATTTT

v_gene: TRBV9
d_gene: TRBD1
abundance: NA
j_gene: TRBJ2-5
CDR3aa: CASSAGQGTAQETQYF
CDR3nt: TGTGCCAGCAGCGCCGGACAGGGGACCGCCCAAGAGACCCAGTACTTC